This TCR beta chain was found in a study of cytomegalovirus exposure and HLA in healthy donors (dated by TCRdb to 2016 to 2017). Regarding the complete study: An earlier analysis of several hundred of the donors reported 276 Gb of sequence data and some 110 million unique TCR beta sequences obtained from some 200 million T cells. Roughly 300 gigabases of sequencing data and about 92 million unique TCR sequences made up an early release that covered under 750 HLA-typed donors. Among the roughly 410 genotyped donors, 75% to 90% belonged to the genetic ancestry cluster associated with self-reported Caucasian donors. The study was designed to test whether signatures of past pathogen exposure could be identified by cataloging public T cell receptors. The study profiled the T cell repertoires of 500 to 800 subjects by immunosequencing and related them to cytomegalovirus serostatus. A separate validation cohort of 100 to 150 different subjects was used in addition to the roughly 670-subject first cohort. To predict cytomegalovirus infection status, the study brought together high-throughput TCR immunosequencing, statistical association of individual TCRs with disease status, and machine learning. In a later analysis, previously published TCR beta repertoires from 666 donors were re-analyzed and high-resolution HLA genotyping was added so that TCR occurrence patterns could be studied. Rather than drawing on any new phenotypic data, the later analysis identified candidate immune exposures from TCR beta sequences and the way those sequences occurred across donors. In an earlier analysis of over 550 of the donors, high-throughput TCR beta sequencing was used to judge whether each TCR beta V gene segment behaved as functional or pseudogenic. Donor age, sex, ethnicity and CMV serostatus were collected together with the repertoire data. Genome-wide SNP genotypes for about three fifths of the roughly 700 donors were used in a later genetic analysis, which treated that subset as a discovery cohort. Every discovery cohort repertoire had been produced on one sequencing platform. HLA typing covered class I and class II loci at four-digit resolution. The number of donors typed differed by locus, with about 620-630 for A, B, C, DRB1 and DQB1, more than 500 for DQA1, 606 for DPA1, and some 470 for DPB1. Because of strong linkage in the cohort, four to six DR-DQ haplotypes were treated as single units for association and clustering. Among about 410 genotyped donors of the cohort, an average of roughly 230,000 unique TCR beta nucleotide sequences was sequenced per donor, of which 15% to 20% were non-productive.

The cohort was made up of under 800 healthy bone marrow donors. All cohort members were sampled while nominally healthy, although unrecorded immune exposures were likely present. The donor tested CMV seropositive, placing the donor among the approximately 290 seropositive members of the cohort. Every donor gave a peripheral blood sample, and the peripheral blood mononuclear cells from that sample were used for TCR beta sequencing. The Qiagen DNeasy Blood Extraction Kit was used to extract genomic DNA from the blood cell samples. Findings and caveats that apply to the study as a whole: In an earlier analysis of fewer than 700 of the donors, most TCR beta V segments appeared in productive rearrangements about 87% or about 30% of the time, broadly matching IMGT annotations. Correlated functional status among segregating V segments might reflect linkage disequilibrium, but an unknown experimental factor could not be ruled out. Several of the top co-occurrence clusters appeared to be linked to parvovirus B19, influenza, CMV and Epstein-Barr virus, according to a later analysis. In a later analysis, HLA-associated TCR beta chains were found to be more clonally expanded and to have lower generation probabilities than equally common non-associated chains. Compared with the 666-donor mean, donors in an Asian-associated ancestry cluster had fewer N-insertions in productive TCRs, according to a later genetic analysis. In a later analysis, 16,951 TCR beta sequences were associated with specific HLA alleles at a false discovery rate of 0.05. Across donors, most TCR sequences were observed very rarely, whereas some public TCRs were present in many individuals. In this cohort, only TCR beta chains were sequenced, and detectable features were limited by the absence of alpha or paired-chain data. When HLA alleles, especially DR and DQ, strongly co-occurred, attributing TCR associations to individual alleles was difficult. Most CMV-associated TCR beta chains appeared to be HLA-restricted in a later analysis, and the HLA associations seemed to be driven largely by CMV exposure. Because HLA typing was unavailable for some donors at each locus, only the typed subset was used in association tests. The classifier was reported to diagnose cytomegalovirus status with high specificity and sensitivity in both the original and validation cohorts. Three of the identified cytomegalovirus-associated TCR beta chains were confirmed in vitro to be specific for cytomegalovirus antigens. A later analysis found that TCR association rates varied across HLA loci, with DRB1 alleles showing the most associated TCRs and HLA-C alleles the fewest. The study listed 164 TCR beta chains as associated with cytomegalovirus. In a later genetic analysis, a missense DCLRE1C variant was associated with V-gene and J-gene trimming of TCR beta chains, and the association was replicated in an independent cohort. The earlier analysis of 587 of the donors excluded some 15 rarely observed V segments, including chromosome 9 orphons, because counts were too low. A further reported finding was that TCR beta sequences accurately predicted the HLA-A and HLA-B alleles for most subjects in the first cohort. Presence/absence analyses assumed roughly uniform sequencing depth across donors, an assumption that may not hold. A group of highly shared sequence variants was considered likely to be a technical artifact of the sequencing pipeline. CMV serostatus was the only immune exposure information available for the cohort. It was suggested by the authors that the approach could potentially be generalized to other disease states and immunological phenotypes.

With respect to this clone: Its target antigen remains unknown. One end of the junction fails to match germline, which may point to a read error.

The protocol used for the library was the immunoSEQ multiplex PCR assay. For the multiplex PCR, a mixture combining 60 forward primers for TCR Vbeta segments and 13 reverse primers for TCR Jbeta segments was used. A multiplex PCR assay on genomic DNA amplified the CDR3 region of rearranged TCR beta genes. Amplified TCR beta libraries were sequenced as 87-base-pair reads on the Illumina HiSeq System. The paper's data handling went like this. In a later analysis, 80 million or so unique TCR beta chains were counted across the 500 to 700 repertoires, and about 10 million of these chains were shared by at least two donors. Raw reads were error-corrected and collapsed into unique sequences with a nearest-neighbor algorithm that merged closely related sequences to remove PCR and sequencing errors. To assign V, D and J gene segments, CDR3 sequences were aligned to IMGT reference sequences. For a sequence to be retained, a match of at least six nucleotides was required to both a V gene segment and a J gene segment. A rearrangement counted as productive if the CDR3 had no stop codons and remained in frame with V and J, and every other rearrangement counted as non-productive. CDR3 was defined according to IMGT convention as the region running from the second conserved V-encoded cysteine to the conserved J-encoded phenylalanine. The earlier analysis of approximately 500 of the donors excluded sequences that lacked an unambiguous match to a single V gene segment. An earlier analysis of 450 to 650 of the donors called V segments functional above 56.7% productive rearrangements and segregating when the between-donor standard deviation exceeded 5%. To diagnose cytomegalovirus status from the catalog of TCR beta chain sequences, a statistical classification framework was built. In a later analysis, TCR nucleotide sequences were compared against IMGT/GENE-DB human TR gene sequences so that V and J genes could be assigned. Using the TCRdist pipeline, a later analysis assigned CDR3 sequences along with most-parsimonious VDJ recombination scenarios. In a later analysis, each TCR beta chain was defined by its CDR3 amino acid sequence together with its V-gene family, and reads lacking a unique V-gene family were excluded. A later analysis removed several hundred highly shared, low-generation-probability nucleotide sequences to deal with suspected cross-contamination and a sequencing artifact. A later analysis calculated a clonal expansion index for each public chain from normalized within-repertoire ranks of inferred template counts. Generation probabilities in a later analysis came from a VDJ recombination model fitted to out-of-frame rearrangements, and those results were checked against IGoR. Hypergeometric tests were used in a later analysis to score TCR-TCR, TCR-HLA and TCR-CMV co-occurrence, with a repertoire-size bias correction applied to the TCR pairs. False discovery rates were estimated in a later analysis by permuting HLA or CMV assignments 20 times. In a later analysis, co-occurring TCRs were grouped using DBSCAN, and TCRdist sequence similarity was added for clustering within HLA-allele-positive subsets. Repertoires with fewer than 30,000 or more than 120,000 public chains, plus five repertoires with anomalous nucleotide sharing, were excluded from co-occurrence clustering. TCRdb re-hosts the immuneACCESS table, in-frame sequences only. Its copies lack some clones; in the studies checked, an unresolved V gene accounts for under half of them, and the cause for the rest is not known. D and trimming were read from the DNA, whereas the V and J calls and clone size are those reported in that table. The sample table shows fewer than 100,000 clones, and 78% are seen once. The ten largest clonotypes hold about 4% of the sample.

Sequenced material: PBMCs. This clonotype was obtained from a middle-aged woman in good health and CMV-seropositive.

The nucleotide sequence is given as TGCGCCAGCAGCAAAGAGACGGGAGGACACTACGAGCAGTACTTC. This gives the protein CASSKETGGHYEQYF. Recombination connected TRBV4-1 to TRBJ2-7, and 7 junction bases match TRBD2. For CDR1 and CDR2, the germline V gene lists MGHRA and YSYEKL. From the cysteine through the phenylalanine, the CDR3 covers 15 amino acids. CDR3 DNA is the only sequence kept; it has 45 bases, read in frame from the first base.